This TCR beta chain was profiled in a study of tumor-infiltrating lymphocytes in primary liver carcinoma. Germline CDR1 is MNHEY and CDR2 is SVGAGI. Trimming removed 6 bases from V and 3 bases from J, with 12 bases in between. The CDR3 sequence is 14 residues long. The authors made TCR beta cDNA from around 500 ng total RNA with a constant-region primer. Modified slightly, ARM-PCR produced TCR beta libraries over three nested multiplex PCR rounds. In the first two PCR rounds, TRBV1-TRBV30 forward primers were paired with a C-beta reverse primer, and each round lasted roughly 9 cycles. TCRdb recomputed calls from the multiplex PCR reads with MiXCR, one row per CDR3 protein. The data hold 310,000 or so distinct CDR3 sequences, with around three fifths observed a single time. Researchers drew blood RNA from unsorted whole blood and extracted germline DNA as well. With regard to this clonotype: A much more abundant neighbour one base away suggests this may be a read error.

Sequenced: peripheral blood. This clonotype originated in a woman aged 25-40 years with primary liver carcinoma and hepatitis B virus infection. The chain uses TRBV6-5 and TRBJ2-1; D is unclear. CDR3 bases: TGTGCCAGCAGGTTAGCCCGCTTCTACAATGAGCAGTTCTTC. Encoded protein: CASRLARFYNEQFF.